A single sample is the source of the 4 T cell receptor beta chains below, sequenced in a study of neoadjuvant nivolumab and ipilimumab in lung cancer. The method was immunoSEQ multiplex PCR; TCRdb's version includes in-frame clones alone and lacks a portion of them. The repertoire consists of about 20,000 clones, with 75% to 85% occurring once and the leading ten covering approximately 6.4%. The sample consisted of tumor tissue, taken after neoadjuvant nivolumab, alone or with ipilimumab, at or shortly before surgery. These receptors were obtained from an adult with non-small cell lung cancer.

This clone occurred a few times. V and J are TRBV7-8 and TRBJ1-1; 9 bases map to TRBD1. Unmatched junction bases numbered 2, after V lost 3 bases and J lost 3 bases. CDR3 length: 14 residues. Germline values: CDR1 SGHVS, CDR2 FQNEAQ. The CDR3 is CASSFRDRDTEAFF. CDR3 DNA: TGTGCCAGCAGCTTCCGGGACAGGGACACTGAAGCTTTCTTT.

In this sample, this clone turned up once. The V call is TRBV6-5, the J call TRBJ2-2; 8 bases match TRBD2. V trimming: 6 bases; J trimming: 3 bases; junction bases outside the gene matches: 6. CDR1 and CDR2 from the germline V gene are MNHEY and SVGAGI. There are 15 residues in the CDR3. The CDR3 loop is CASRLGLAHTGELFF. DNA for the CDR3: TGTGCCAGCAGGCTAGGACTAGCTCACACCGGGGAGCTGTTTTTT.

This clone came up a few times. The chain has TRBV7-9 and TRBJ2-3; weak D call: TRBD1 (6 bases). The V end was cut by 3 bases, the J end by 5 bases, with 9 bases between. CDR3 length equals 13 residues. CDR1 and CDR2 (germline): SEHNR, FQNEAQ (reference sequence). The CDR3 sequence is CASSLGAGDTQYF. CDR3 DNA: TGTGCCAGCAGCTTGGGGGCGGGAGATACGCAGTATTTT.

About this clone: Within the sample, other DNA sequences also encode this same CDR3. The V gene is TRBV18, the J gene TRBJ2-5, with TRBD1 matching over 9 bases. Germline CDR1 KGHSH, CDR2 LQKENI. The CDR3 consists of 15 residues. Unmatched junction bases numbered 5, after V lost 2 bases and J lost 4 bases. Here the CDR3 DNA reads TGTGCCAGCTCACCAGGCCGGGACAGGGTAGAGACCCAGTACTTC. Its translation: CASSPGRDRVETQYF. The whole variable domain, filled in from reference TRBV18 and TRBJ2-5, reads NAGVMQNPRHLVRRRGQEARLRCSPMKGHSHVYWYRQLPEEGLKFMVYLQKENIIDESGMPKERFSAEFPKEGPSILRIQQVVRGDSAAYFCASSPGRDRVETQYFGPGTRLLVL.